A single sample gave rise to the 4 T cell receptor beta chains below, sequenced in a study of T cell repertoires in cytomegalovirus infection. TCRdb re-derived calls from the reads in MiXCR, one entry per CDR3 protein. The sample comprises approximately 400,000 distinct CDR3 sequences, roughly 31% of which are singletons, and approximately 14% rests with the top ten. The sequencing sample was made of PBMCs. The receptors here all came from a human donor in good health (CMV status not recorded). Some clones in this sample may be carry-over from other donors' samples.

The gene calls are TRBV7-9 and TRBJ1-4, with 8 bases identical to TRBD1. There are 14 residues in the CDR3. Trimming took 4 bases from V and 8 from J; bases not matched to a gene: 6. Germline V lookup: CDR1 SEHNR, CDR2 FQNEAQ (reference sequence). CDR3 amino acids: CASSSDRGGEKLFF. The CDR3 nucleotides are TGTGCCAGCAGCTCCGACAGGGGAGGGGAAAAACTGTTTTTT.

This clonotype was seen only a few times. The chain employs TRBV4-2 and TRBJ2-3; 12 positions agree with TRBD2. V lost 1 base, J lost 5 bases, and 4 bases stayed unmatched. The CDR3 contains 16 residues. The germline V gene encodes CDR1 LGHNA and CDR2 YNFKEQ. CDR3 loop: CASSQASGGAGDTQYF. In DNA form, the CDR3 reads TGTGCCAGCAGCCAAGCTAGCGGGGGGGCCGGAGATACGCAGTATTTT.

The rearrangement joins TRBV4-1 to TRBJ2-1; possible D gene TRBD2, 7 bases. Germline V gives CDR1 MGHRA, CDR2 YSYEKL. The V gene lost 5 bases and the J gene lost 5 bases, with 19 bases spanning the gap. The CDR3 has 16 amino acids. CDR3 bases: TGCGCCAGCAGCGACGAAGGGGGGGGCGGGAACAATGAGCAGTTCTTC. Translating gives CASSDEGGGGNNEQFF.

This clonotype was seen ten or more times. CDR3 protein: CASSHGQGDQPQHF. In DNA form, the CDR3 reads TGCGCCAGCAGCCACGGACAGGGCGATCAGCCCCAGCATTTT. The chain employs TRBV4-1 and TRBJ1-5; 8 bases agree with TRBD1. Trimming took 3 bases from V and 5 from J; bases not matched to a gene: 3. This CDR3 has 14 amino acids. Germline V lookup: CDR1 MGHRA, CDR2 YSYEKL.